The 15 T cell receptor beta chains below were found in one sample sequenced in a study of T cell responses to AZD1222 COVID-19 vaccine. Profiling relied on immunoSEQ multiplex PCR, and the TCRdb table lists in-frame clones only, not all of them. The sample shows roughly 140,000 clones, around 91% of them seen only once. Specimen: peripheral blood, collected 28 days after the second AZD1222 dose. The receptors stem from an adult who received the AZD1222 COVID-19 vaccine.

CDR3 coding DNA: TGCGCCAGCAGCCATCCCCCGGGGACTAGCGGGGAGGAAGATACGCAGTATTTT. Translated, it gives CASSHPPGTSGEEDTQYF. This rearrangement joins TRBV4-1 to TRBJ2-3; 13 positions agree with TRBD2. Looked up from germline, CDR1 is MGHRA and CDR2 is YSYEKL. The CDR3 is 18 amino acids. Trimming took 3 bases from V and 5 from J; bases not matched to a gene: 11.

This chain connects TRBV6-2 or TRBV6-3 to TRBJ2-2; a weak D match, TRBD1 (6 bases). This CDR3 contains 14 residues. Trimming cost V 4 bases and J 5 bases, with 11 bases left between them. Per the germline V gene, CDR1 is MNHEY and CDR2 is SVGEGT. The CDR3, as DNA: TGTGCCAGCAGTTTTCGGCAGGGGACCGGGGAGCTGTTTTTT. It is translated as CASSFRQGTGELFF.

J is TRBJ2-7 and V is TRBV4-2; the D gene is possibly TRBD2 (6 bases). Trimming left V 1 base short and J 3 bases short, with 13 bases between. CDR3 length: 15 residues. Germline V gene data show CDR1 as LGHNA and CDR2 as YNFKEQ. The CDR3 DNA reads TGTGCCAGCAGCCAAGTACTCCAGGAGGGCTACGAGCAGTACTTC. The encoded protein is CASSQVLQEGYEQYF.

The chain recombines TRBV9 with TRBJ2-3, with a tentative D call TRBD2 (5 bases). Trimming took off 0 bases at V and 3 bases at J, with 11 bases between the two ends. The CDR3 length is 15 residues. Germline CDR1 is SGDLS and CDR2 is YYNGEE. CDR3 loop: CASSVGRSGTDTQYF. The CDR3 coding sequence is TGTGCCAGCAGCGTAGGAAGATCGGGGACAGATACGCAGTATTTT.

The chain joins TRBV11-2 to TRBJ1-1; no reliable D call. V lost 0 bases, J lost 5 bases, and 7 bases lay in between. Germline CDR1 reads SGHAT; CDR2 reads FQNNGV. The CDR3 contains 13 residues. The CDR3 DNA reads TGTGCCAGCAGCTTAGATCGTAGAACTGAAGCTTTCTTT. Translation gives CASSLDRRTEAFF.

This chain joins TRBV28 and TRBJ2-7; D is ambiguous. This CDR3 contains 15 residues. V was cut by 3 bases and J by 0 bases, with 12 bases left in between. Germline CDR1 MDHEN, CDR2 SYDVKM. CDR3 sequence reads: CASSFTAQSSYEQYV. The CDR3 nucleotides read TGTGCCAGCAGTTTCACAGCCCAGAGCTCCTACGAGCAGTACGTC.

The V gene is TRBV6-4, the J gene TRBJ1-6, with no clear D. Germline V CDR1 and CDR2: MRHNA, SNTAGT. With 5 bases removed from V and 6 bases from J, the gap between germline ends came to 14 bases. CDR3 size: 15 residues. The DNA of the CDR3 is TGTGCCAGCAGTCCCGAGTTTGGGAGTAATTCACCCCTCCACTTT. This encodes CASSPEFGSNSPLHF.

The chain recombines TRBV3-1 (or the pseudogene TRBV3-2) with TRBJ2-5; 11 bases are a match to TRBD2. There are 19 residues in the CDR3. CDR1 and CDR2 from the germline V gene are LGHDT and YNNKEL (reference sequence). V lost 1 base, J lost 1 base, and 11 bases stayed unmatched. CDR3 sequence: CASSQGLSSGGPRQETQYF. The CDR3 nucleotides read TGTGCCAGCAGCCAAGGTTTGTCTAGCGGGGGGCCCCGCCAAGAGACCCAGTACTTC.

The chain carries TRBV19 and TRBJ2-3, with no clear D. Trimming cost V 2 bases and J 2 bases, with 17 bases left between them. This CDR3 comprises 17 residues. Germline V gene data show CDR1 as LNHDA and CDR2 as SQIVND (reference sequence). CDR3 sequence reads: CASSIPPGTPATDTQYF. The CDR3 DNA reads as TGTGCCAGTAGTATACCCCCGGGCACCCCAGCCACAGATACGCAGTATTTT.

J is TRBJ2-2 and V is TRBV27, with D unclear. The germline CDR1 and CDR2 sequences are MNHEY and SMNVEV (reference sequence). The CDR3 totals 13 residues. V lost 3 bases and J 4 bases, leaving 6 bases between the germline ends. CDR3 bases: TGTGCCAGCAGTTTGAAGATCACCGGGGAGCTGTTTTTT. Encoded protein: CASSLKITGELFF.

This sequence joins TRBV11-2 and TRBJ1-2; perhaps TRBD1 as D (5 bases). The V end lost 0 bases, the J end lost 4 bases, and 12 bases lay between the germline ends. Germline CDR1 and CDR2: SGHAT and FQNNGV. The CDR3 runs 15 residues. The CDR3: CASSLDRGSTYGYTF. CDR3 bases: TGTGCCAGCAGCTTAGATAGGGGCTCCACCTATGGCTACACCTTC.

The chain combines TRBV19 with TRBJ2-1, with D uncertain. This CDR3 spans 13 amino acids. The V and J ends lost 4 bases and 0 bases respectively, with 4 bases between them. Germline CDR1 LNHDA, CDR2 SQIVND (reference sequence). For the CDR3, the DNA is TGTGCCAGTAGTAGGGACTCCTACAATGAGCAGTTCTTC. As protein: CASSRDSYNEQFF. The full variable domain, in which reference TRBV19 and TRBJ2-1 provide the parts outside the CDR3, is DGGITQSPKYLFRKEGQNVTLSCEQNLNHDAMYWYRQDPGQGLRLIYYSQIVNDFQKGDIAEGYSVSREKKESFPLTVTSAQKNPTAFYLCASSRDSYNEQFFGPGTRLTVL.

V and J are TRBV5-1 and TRBJ1-1; D may be TRBD1 (6 bases). Germline V CDR1 and CDR2: SGHRS, YFSETQ. V lost 2 bases and J lost 10, with 15 bases in between. The CDR3 runs to 13 residues. The CDR3 DNA is TGCGCCAGCAGCTTTGGGGGGCCCGAGGGAGCTTTCTTT. The encoded protein is CASSFGGPEGAFF.

The chain combines TRBV6-5 with TRBJ2-2; TRBD1 matches 10 bases. CDR3 size: 14 residues. V dropped 3 bases and J dropped 7; count of bases not matched to a gene: 2. Germline CDR1 is MNHEY and CDR2 is SVGAGI. For the CDR3, the DNA is TGTGCCAGCAGTTATGGGACAGGGGTCGGGGAGCTGTTTTTT. Translation gives CASSYGTGVGELFF.

About this clone: The DNA is omitted, as the CDR3 cannot be located on it reliably, and the CDR3 follows TCRdb's listing. This chain uses TRBV28 with TRBJ1-1; TRBD1, the table's D call, was not compared with the DNA. 13 amino acids form the CDR3, both terminal residues included. The V gene's germline CDR1 is MDHEN and CDR2 SYDVKM. CDR3 residues: CASSSSTVQEAFF.